The 4 T cell receptor beta chains below all came from one sample that was sequenced in a study of OX40 agonist ivuxolimab in advanced cancers. Generated by immunoSEQ multiplex PCR, the TCRdb table keeps only in-frame clones and is missing some. The data hold 60,000 to 65,000 clones, with around 90% observed a single time. Here the sequenced sample was CD4+ or CD8+ T cells sorted from blood, taken in a trial of the OX40 agonist ivuxolimab. Every receptor here comes from an adult with an advanced solid tumor such as melanoma, head and neck, liver or kidney cancer.

The chain links TRBV19 to TRBJ2-1, with TRBD2 matching over 13 bases. The trim removed 6 bases at V and 7 bases at J, leaving 3 bases unmatched. Germline V CDR1 and CDR2: LNHDA, SQIVND (reference sequence). This CDR3 contains 14 residues. The CDR3 region has the DNA TGTGCCAGTAGGCAGGGACTAGCGGGGAATGAGCAGTTCTTC. Encoded protein: CASRQGLAGNEQFF.

The chain joins TRBV20-1 to TRBJ2-7, with a tentative D call TRBD1 (6 bases). V was cut by 6 bases and J by 7 bases, with 13 bases left in between. The CDR3 is made up of 11 amino acids. The V gene's germline CDR1 is DFQATT and CDR2 SNEGSKA (reference sequence). For the CDR3, the DNA is TGCAGTGCCCCCTTAGGGGGAGAGCAGTACTTC. Its protein product is CSAPLGGEQYF.

The chain couples TRBV6-1 to TRBJ2-7, with D maybe TRBD2 (5 bases). The CDR3 loop spans 13 amino acids. V was pared by 6 bases and J by 6 bases, with 15 bases between. The V gene's germline CDR1 is MNHNS and CDR2 SASEGT. The CDR3 region is CASRPGGSREQYF. The CDR3 coding sequence is TGTGCCAGCAGACCCGGTGGGAGCCGCGAGCAGTACTTC.

By share, this clone ranks as medium-sized (0.01 to 0.1%). The genes are TRBV19 and TRBJ2-2; TRBD2 aligns across 7 bases. V shed 3 bases, J shed 4 bases, and the junction held 8 bases outside the gene matches. Germline-derived CDR1 and CDR2 are LNHDA and SQIVND (reference sequence). This CDR3 is built from 16 residues. CDR3 loop: CASSIRAGVGTGELFF. The CDR3 DNA is TGTGCCAGTAGTATTAGGGCGGGAGTGGGCACCGGGGAGCTGTTTTTT.